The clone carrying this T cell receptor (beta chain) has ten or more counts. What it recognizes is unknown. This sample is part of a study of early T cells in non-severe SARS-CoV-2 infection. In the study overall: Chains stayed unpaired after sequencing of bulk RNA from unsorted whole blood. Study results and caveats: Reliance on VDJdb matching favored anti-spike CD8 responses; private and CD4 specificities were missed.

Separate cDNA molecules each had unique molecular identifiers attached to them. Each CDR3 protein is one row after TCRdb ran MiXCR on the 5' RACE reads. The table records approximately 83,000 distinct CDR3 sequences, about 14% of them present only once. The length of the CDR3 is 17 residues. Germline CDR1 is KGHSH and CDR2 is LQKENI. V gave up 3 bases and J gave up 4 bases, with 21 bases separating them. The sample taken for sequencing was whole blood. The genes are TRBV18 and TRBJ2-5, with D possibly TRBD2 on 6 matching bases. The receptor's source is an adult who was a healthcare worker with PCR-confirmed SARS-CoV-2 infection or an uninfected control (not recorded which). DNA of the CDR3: TGTGCCAGCTCACCCTACCCTAAAGTTGGGGGGAGAGAGACCCAGTACTTC. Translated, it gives CASSPYPKVGGRETQYF.